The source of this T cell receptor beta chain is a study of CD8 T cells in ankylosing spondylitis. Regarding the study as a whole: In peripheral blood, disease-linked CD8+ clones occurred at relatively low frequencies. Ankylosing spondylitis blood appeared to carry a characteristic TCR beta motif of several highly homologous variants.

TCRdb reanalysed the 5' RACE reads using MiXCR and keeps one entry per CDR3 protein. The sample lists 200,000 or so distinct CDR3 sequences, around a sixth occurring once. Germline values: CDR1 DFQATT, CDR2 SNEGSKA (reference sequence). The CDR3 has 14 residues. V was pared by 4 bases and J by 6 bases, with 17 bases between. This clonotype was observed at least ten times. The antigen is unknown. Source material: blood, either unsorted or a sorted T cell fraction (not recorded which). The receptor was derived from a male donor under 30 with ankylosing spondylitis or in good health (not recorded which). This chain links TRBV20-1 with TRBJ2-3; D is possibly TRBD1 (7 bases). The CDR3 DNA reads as TGCAGTGCTAATAGCGGAGGGGGCAGGGATACGCAGTATTTT. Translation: CSANSGGGRDTQYF.